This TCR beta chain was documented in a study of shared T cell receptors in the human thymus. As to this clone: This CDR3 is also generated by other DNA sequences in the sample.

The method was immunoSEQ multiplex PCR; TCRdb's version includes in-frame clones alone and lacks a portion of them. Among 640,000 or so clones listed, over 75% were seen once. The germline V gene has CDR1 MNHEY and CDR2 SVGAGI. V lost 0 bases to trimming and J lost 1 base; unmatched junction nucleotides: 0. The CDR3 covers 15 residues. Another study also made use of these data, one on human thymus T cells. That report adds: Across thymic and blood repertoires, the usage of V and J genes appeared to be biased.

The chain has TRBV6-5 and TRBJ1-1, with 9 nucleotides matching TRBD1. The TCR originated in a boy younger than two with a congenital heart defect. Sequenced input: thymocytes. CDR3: CASSYSGQGNTEAFF. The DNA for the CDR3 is TGTGCCAGCAGTTACTCGGGACAGGGGAACACTGAAGCTTTCTTT.